This T cell receptor (beta chain) comes out of a study of response to subunit inactivated influenza vaccine. General study points: It was the authors' suggestion that each seasonal influenza vaccination recruits few new T cells.

Comment on this clonotype: What it binds is unknown.

One entry per CDR3 protein, called by TCRdb with MiXCR from the RT-PCR reads. The top ten clones hold about an eighth of a sample with 540,000 or so distinct CDR3 sequences, roughly 13% of them seen once. V dropped 1 base and J dropped 0 bases, with 10 bases sitting between them. Per germline, CDR1 SGHVS and CDR2 FQNEAQ. The CDR3 length is 16 residues. This chain joins TRBV7-8 and TRBJ1-5, with a weak D call TRBD1 (5 bases). The receptor was derived from a man aged 45-60 years who received an inactivated influenza vaccine. The sequenced sample was PBMCs from blood, obtained roughly 48 days after vaccination. Here the CDR3 DNA reads TGTGCCAGCAGCTTAGAGGGGCGTATTAGCAATCAGCCCCAGCATTTT. Its translation: CASSLEGRISNQPQHF. Variable domain in full (rest from reference TRBV7-8 and TRBJ1-5): GAGVSQSPRYKVAKRGQDVALRCDPISGHVSLFWYQQALGQGPEFLTYFQNEAQLDKSGLPSDRFFAERPEGSVSTLKIQRTQQEDSAVYLCASSLEGRISNQPQHFGDGTRLSIL.